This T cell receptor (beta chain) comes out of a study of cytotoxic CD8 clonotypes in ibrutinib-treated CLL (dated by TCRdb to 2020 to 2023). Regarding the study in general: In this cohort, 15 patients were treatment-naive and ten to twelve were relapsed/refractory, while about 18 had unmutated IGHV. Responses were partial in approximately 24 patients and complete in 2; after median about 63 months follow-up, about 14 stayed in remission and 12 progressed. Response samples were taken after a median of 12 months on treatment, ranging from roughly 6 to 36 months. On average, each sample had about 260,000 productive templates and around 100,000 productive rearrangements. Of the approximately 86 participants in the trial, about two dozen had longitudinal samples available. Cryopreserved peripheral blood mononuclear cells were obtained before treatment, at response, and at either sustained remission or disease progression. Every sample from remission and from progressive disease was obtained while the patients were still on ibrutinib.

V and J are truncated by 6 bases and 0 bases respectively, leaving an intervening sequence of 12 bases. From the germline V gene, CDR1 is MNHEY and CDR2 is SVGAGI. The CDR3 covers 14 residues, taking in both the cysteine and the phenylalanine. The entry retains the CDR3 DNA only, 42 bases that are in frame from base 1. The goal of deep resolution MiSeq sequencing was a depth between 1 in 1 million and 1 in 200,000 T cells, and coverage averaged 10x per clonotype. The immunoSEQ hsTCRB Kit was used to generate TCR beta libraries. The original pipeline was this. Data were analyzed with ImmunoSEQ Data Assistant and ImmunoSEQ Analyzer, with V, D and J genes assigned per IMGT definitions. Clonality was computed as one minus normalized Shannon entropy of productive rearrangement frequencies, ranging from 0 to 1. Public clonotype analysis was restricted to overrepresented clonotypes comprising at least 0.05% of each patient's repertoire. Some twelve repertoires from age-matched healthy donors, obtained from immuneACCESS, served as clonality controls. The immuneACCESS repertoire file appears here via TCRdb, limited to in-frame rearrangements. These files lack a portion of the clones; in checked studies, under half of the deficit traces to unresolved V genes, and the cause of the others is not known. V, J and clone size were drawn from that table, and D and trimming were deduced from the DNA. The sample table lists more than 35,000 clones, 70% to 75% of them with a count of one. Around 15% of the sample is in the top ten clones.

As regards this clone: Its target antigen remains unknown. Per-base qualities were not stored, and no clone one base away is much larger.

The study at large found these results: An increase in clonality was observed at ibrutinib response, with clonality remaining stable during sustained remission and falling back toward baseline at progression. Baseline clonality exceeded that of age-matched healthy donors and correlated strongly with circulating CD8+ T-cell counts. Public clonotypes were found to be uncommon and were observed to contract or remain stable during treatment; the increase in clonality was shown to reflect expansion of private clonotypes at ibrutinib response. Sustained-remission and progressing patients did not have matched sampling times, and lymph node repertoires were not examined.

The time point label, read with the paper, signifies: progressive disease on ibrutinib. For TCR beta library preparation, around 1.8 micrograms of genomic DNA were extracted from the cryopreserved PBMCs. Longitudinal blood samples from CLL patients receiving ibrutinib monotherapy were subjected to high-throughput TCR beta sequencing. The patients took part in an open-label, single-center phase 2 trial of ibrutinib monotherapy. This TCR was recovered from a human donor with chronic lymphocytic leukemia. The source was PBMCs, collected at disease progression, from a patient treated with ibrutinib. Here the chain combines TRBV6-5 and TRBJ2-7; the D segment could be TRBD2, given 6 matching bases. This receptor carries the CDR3 CASSRGLHSYEQYF. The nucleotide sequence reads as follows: TGTGCCAGCAGCAGAGGACTACACTCCTACGAGCAGTACTTC.